The rows below give T cell receptor beta chains drawn from one sample of a study of CD8+ T cells in alopecia areata. TCRdb's copy holds only in-frame clones and misses some; the assay was immunoSEQ multiplex PCR. The sample includes about 15,000 clones, 45% to 65% of them seen just once. The sample comprised skin. The receptors shown here come from a human donor with alopecia areata. Each CDR3 is given with its conserved first and last residue. The D gene is left open where the match is weak. Not all rows give a size; the values are once, few, many and, for expanded clones, a class.

V	J	size	D	DNA	CDR3
TRBV12-5	TRBJ1-1	.	.	TGTGCTAGTGGTTTGGGGAGTAACACTGAAGCTTTCTTT	CASGLGSNTEAFF
TRBV28	TRBJ2-7	once	TRBD2	TGTGCCAGCAGCCGAGGTCAGGGACTAGCGACCCGATCCTACGAGCAGTACTTC	CASSRGQGLATRSYEQYF
TRBV9	TRBJ2-3	.	.	TGTGCCAGCAGCCTGGGAGGTGGCGGGGCGGCTCAAGATACGCAGTATTTT	CASSLGGGGAAQDTQYF
TRBV7-9	TRBJ2-7	.	.	TGTGCCAGCAGCCCAGCGAGGAGGGACAGACTAGCGCGGGAGCAGTACTTC	CASSPARRDRLAREQYF
TRBV5-6	TRBJ1-5	.	.	TGTGCCAGCAGCTTGTGGCGGTCAAGGGGACAGCCCCAGCATTTT	CASSLWRSRGQPQHF
TRBV28	TRBJ2-7	few	TRBD2	TGTGCCAGCAGTTTTTTGAGCGGGAGAGACTACGAGCAGTACTTC	CASSFLSGRDYEQYF
TRBV19	TRBJ2-1	.	TRBD2	TGTGCCAGTAAGGGAGCGGGGTACAATGAGCAGTTCTTC	CASKGAGYNEQFF
TRBV7-9	TRBJ2-4	few	.	TGTGCCAGCAGCTTAGTGGGGGTCCTAGCCAAAAACATTCAGTACTTC	CASSLVGVLAKNIQYF
TRBV18	TRBJ2-1	.	TRBD1	TGTGCCAGCTCACCACCCTGGACAGGGATGAGGTACAATGAGCAGTTCTTC	CASSPPWTGMRYNEQFF
TRBV9	TRBJ2-7	.	.	TGTGCCAGCAGCGTAGTTCTGGGGGGCGAGCAGTACTTC	CASSVVLGGEQYF
TRBV10-3	TRBJ1-1	.	.	TGTGCCACCTCGGGACCGACCAACACTGAAGCTTTCTTT	CATSGPTNTEAFF
TRBV30	TRBJ1-5	few	TRBD1	TGTGCCTGGAGTGTGATGGACAGGGATAGCAATCAGCCCCAGCATTTT	CAWSVMDRDSNQPQHF
TRBV27	TRBJ2-7	.	.	TGTGCCAGCAGTTTATACGGGAGAAGGGACGAGCAGTACTTC	CASSLYGRRDEQYF
TRBV10-2	TRBJ2-1	few	.	TGCGCCAGCAGTGCCGTTTGGTTGCGCTCCTACAATGAGCAGTTCTTC	CASSAVWLRSYNEQFF
TRBV23-1	TRBJ2-3	few	TRBD1	TGCGCCAGCAGTCAATCCGTACGCAGGGGGCGGAGTAGCACAGATACGCAGTATTTT	CASSQSVRRGRSSTDTQYF
TRBV6-5	TRBJ1-3	few	.	TGTGCCAGCAGTTACGGAGGGATCTCCGGAAACACCATATATTTT	CASSYGGISGNTIYF
TRBV5-1	TRBJ2-7	.	.	TGCGCCAGCAGCCCCCCGGCCCCGGGGGAGCAGTACTTC	CASSPPAPGEQYF
TRBV28	TRBJ2-7	.	.	TGTGCCAGCAGTAATCCGTTAGCGGACAACTCCTACGAGCAGTACTTC	CASSNPLADNSYEQYF
TRBV7-9	TRBJ1-1	.	.	TGTGCCAGCAGCTCGAGAACTGGTCAGGGGAACACTGAAGCTTTCTTT	CASSSRTGQGNTEAFF
TRBV7-9	TRBJ2-3	.	.	TGTGCCAGCAGCACACGGGTTGTAGCGCCCACAGATACGCAGTATTTT	CASSTRVVAPTDTQYF
TRBV9	TRBJ2-1	.	TRBD2	TGTGCCAGCAGCCCGGAACTGGTGACTAGCGGGTGGGTTGAGCAGTTCTTC	CASSPELVTSGWVEQFF
TRBV7-9	TRBJ2-5	.	.	TGTGCCAGCAGCTTAGAGGAGGGAGTGGGGGAGACCCAGTACTTC	CASSLEEGVGETQYF
TRBV6-1	TRBJ1-1	.	.	TGTGCCAGCAAAAATGGGCTGATAAGAAACACTGAAGCTTTCTTT	CASKNGLIRNTEAFF
TRBV6-1	TRBJ1-2	few	.	TGTGCCAGCAGCCCCGTAAGGGCGCAGGGCTACACCTTC	CASSPVRAQGYTF
TRBV29-1	TRBJ1-1	.	.	TGCAGCGTTAAGAACACTGAAGCTTTCTTT	CSVKNTEAFF